A single sample is the source of the 20 T cell receptor beta chains below, sequenced in a study of T cell responses to AZD1222 COVID-19 vaccine. Sequencing used immunoSEQ multiplex PCR; TCRdb keeps in-frame clones, though not all of them. This sample has approximately 220,000 clones, with approximately 94% found just once. The specimen was peripheral blood, collected on day 0 of MenACWY control vaccination. Every receptor here comes from an adult in good health.

This chain joins TRBV30 and TRBJ1-3; D unresolved. The germline V and J ends were trimmed by 0 bases and 0 bases, with 21 bases remaining between them. Germline-derived CDR1 and CDR2 are GTSNPN and SVGIG (reference sequence). This CDR3 has 19 residues. CDR3 amino acids: CAWSVRAGYRNYSGNTIYF. The CDR3 coding sequence is TGTGCCTGGAGTGTACGCGCCGGATACAGAAATTACTCTGGAAACACCATATATTTT.

The rearrangement links TRBV19 to TRBJ1-1, with D hard to call. Germline V lookup: CDR1 LNHDA, CDR2 SQIVND (reference sequence). The CDR3 runs to 15 residues. The germline V and J ends were trimmed by 3 bases and 0 bases, with 11 bases remaining between them. The CDR3 reads CASSIRAAMNTEAFF. For the CDR3, the DNA is TGTGCCAGTAGTATTAGGGCCGCAATGAACACTGAAGCTTTCTTT.

This clone is a singleton in its sample. V and J are TRBV5-5 and TRBJ1-1; D is ambiguous. Germline values: CDR1 SGHKS, CDR2 YYEKEE (reference sequence). V was shortened by 2 bases and J by 3 bases, with 8 bases between the two germline ends. The CDR3 length is 13 residues. CDR3 protein: CASSLDSHTEAFF. The CDR3 DNA reads as TGTGCCAGCAGCTTAGACTCACACACTGAAGCTTTCTTT.

Note on this clone: Other nucleotide sequences from this sample produce the same CDR3. J is TRBJ1-1 and V is TRBV7-6, with a weak D call TRBD1 (5 bases). The length of the CDR3 is 13 residues. The V and J ends lost 5 bases and 3 bases respectively, with 10 bases between them. In germline, CDR1 is SGHVS, CDR2 FNYEAQ. The CDR3 protein is CASSRGGDTEAFF. In DNA, the CDR3 is TGTGCCAGCAGCCGGGGGGGGGACACTGAAGCTTTCTTT.

V gene TRBV18 combines with J gene TRBJ2-1; D is possibly TRBD2 (5 bases). V lost 1 base to trimming and J lost 4 bases, with 11 bases between them. Germline V lookup: CDR1 KGHSH, CDR2 LQKENI. The CDR3 contains 15 residues. In DNA form, the CDR3 reads TGTGCCAGCTCACCACAGAACAGCGGTTACAATGAGCAGTTCTTC. It translates to CASSPQNSGYNEQFF. Complete variable domain (other parts from reference TRBV18 and TRBJ2-1): NAGVMQNPRHLVRRRGQEARLRCSPMKGHSHVYWYRQLPEEGLKFMVYLQKENIIDESGMPKERFSAEFPKEGPSILRIQQVVRGDSAAYFCASSPQNSGYNEQFFGPGTRLTVL.

As to this clone: The sample has other DNA sequences that encode this CDR3 too. The chain uses TRBV5-1 and TRBJ2-5, with 8 bases lining up with TRBD1. Germline CDR1 reads SGHRS; CDR2 reads YFSETQ. CDR3 size: 14 residues. With V trimmed by 3 bases and J by 5 bases, 6 bases remained unmatched. This CDR3 is CASSSGQGRETQYF. As DNA, the CDR3 is TGCGCCAGCAGCTCTGGACAGGGCAGGGAGACCCAGTACTTC.

This chain uses TRBV18 with TRBJ2-6; no clear D gene. This CDR3 spans 15 amino acids. V was cut by 0 bases and J by 2 bases, with 5 bases left in between. Germline V gene lookup returns CDR1 KGHSH and CDR2 LQKENI. The CDR3 is CASSPPPPGANVLTF. The CDR3 DNA is TGTGCCAGCTCACCACCTCCACCTGGGGCCAACGTCCTGACTTTC.

The V gene is TRBV10-3, the J gene TRBJ2-2, with TRBD2 matching over 9 bases. This CDR3 spans 15 amino acids. Germline CDR1 is ENHRY and CDR2 is SYGVKD. J was trimmed by 7 bases and V by 6 bases; bases with no gene match: 9. The CDR3 is CAISGRTSAGGELFF. DNA of the CDR3: TGTGCCATCAGCGGTCGGACTAGCGCCGGCGGGGAGCTGTTTTTT.

The rearrangement uses TRBV28 and TRBJ2-7; D unresolved. The CDR3 spans 12 residues. The germline gives CDR1 MDHEN, CDR2 SYDVKM. Trimming left V 6 bases short and J 0 bases short, with 6 bases between. CDR3 in DNA: TGTGCCAGCAGCTACGGCTCCTACGAGCAGTACTTC. Amino acids: CASSYGSYEQYF.

This chain uses TRBV19 with TRBJ1-5; 10 nucleotides agree with TRBD1. V shed 6 bases and J 6 bases; nucleotides not matched to a gene: 8. The germline V gene encodes CDR1 LNHDA and CDR2 SQIVND (reference sequence). The CDR3 is 15 amino acids. CDR3 protein: CASSDSGQGVQPQHF. CDR3 coding DNA: TGTGCCAGTAGCGACTCAGGACAGGGGGTTCAGCCCCAGCATTTT. Filled out from reference TRBV19 and TRBJ1-5, the complete variable domain reads DGGITQSPKYLFRKEGQNVTLSCEQNLNHDAMYWYRQDPGQGLRLIYYSQIVNDFQKGDIAEGYSVSREKKESFPLTVTSAQKNPTAFYLCASSDSGQGVQPQHFGDGTRLSIL.

The V call is TRBV24-1, the J call TRBJ2-1, with 8 bases identical to TRBD1. Per germline, CDR1 KGHDR and CDR2 SFDVKD. The CDR3 contains 15 residues. V lost 1 base, J lost 7 bases, and 5 bases stayed unmatched. The CDR3 reads CATSDFRGQGNEQFF. DNA for the CDR3: TGTGCCACCAGTGATTTCAGGGGGCAAGGGAATGAGCAGTTCTTC.

This chain joins TRBV20-1 and TRBJ2-1; D gene uncertain. Germline V gene sequence: CDR1 DFQATT, CDR2 SNEGSKA (reference sequence). V gave up 3 bases and J gave up 13 bases, with 4 bases separating them. This CDR3 has 8 amino acids. Here the CDR3 DNA reads TGCAGTGCTAGCGGACAGTTCTTC. This codes for CSASGQFF.

Regarding this clone: This CDR3 is also generated by other DNA sequences in the sample. In DNA form, the CDR3 reads TGTGCCAGCAGCTTGGGAGAGAACACTGAAGCTTTCTTT. This encodes CASSLGENTEAFF. This rearrangement joins TRBV11-3 to TRBJ1-1; no clear D. Deletions cut 3 bases from V and 1 base from J, with 6 bases between. Germline lookup yields CDR1 SGHNT and CDR2 YENEEA. The CDR3 has 13 amino acids.

In its sample, this clone was seen once. The V call is TRBV4-3, the J call TRBJ1-1, with 8 bases lining up with TRBD1. V dropped 1 base and J dropped 9; count of bases not matched to a gene: 1. Germline loops: CDR1 LGHNA, CDR2 YSLEER. The CDR3 sequence is 12 residues long. Here the CDR3 reads CASSQGQGKAFF. As DNA, the CDR3 is TGCGCCAGCAGCCAAGGACAGGGGAAAGCTTTCTTT.

The rearrangement uses TRBV3-1 (or the pseudogene TRBV3-2) and TRBJ1-5, with D possibly matching TRBD1 (6 bases). The CDR3 loop spans 13 amino acids. Trimming removed 1 base at V and 9 bases at J, with 10 bases between. Germline V gene sequence: CDR1 LGHDT, CDR2 YNNKEL (reference sequence). The CDR3 protein is CASSQGGGTPQHF. The CDR3, as DNA: TGTGCCAGCAGCCAAGGAGGGGGAACGCCCCAGCATTTT.

The V and J genes are TRBV19 and TRBJ1-5; D unclear. The V gene's germline CDR1 is LNHDA and CDR2 SQIVND (reference sequence). Trimming pared 2 bases from V and 3 bases from J, leaving 8 bases between. This CDR3 region has 14 residues. CDR3 sequence (DNA): TGTGCCAGTAGTATATTAACGAACAATCAGCCCCAGCATTTT. Translation gives CASSILTNNQPQHF.

The chain combines TRBV7-6 with TRBJ1-1; TRBD1 might be the D (6 bases). Germline V CDR1 and CDR2: SGHVS, FNYEAQ. CDR3 length: 15 residues. V lost 1 base, J lost 1 base, and 10 bases lay in between. The CDR3 DNA reads as TGTGCCAGCAGCTTAGGGCCAGGGGAGAACACTGAAGCTTTCTTT. It translates to CASSLGPGENTEAFF. Based on the CDR3 plus reference TRBV7-6 and TRBJ1-1, the full variable domain is GAGVSQSPRYKVTKRGQDVALRCDPISGHVSLYWYRQALGQGPEFLTYFNYEAQQDKSGLPNDRFSAERPEGSISTLTIQRTEQRDSAMYRCASSLGPGENTEAFFGQGTRLTVV.

The rearrangement uses TRBV30 and TRBJ2-7, with 9 bases fitting TRBD1. This CDR3 is 15 amino acids long. J was trimmed by 5 bases and V by 2 bases; bases with no gene match: 10. Germline assignment: CDR1 GTSNPN and CDR2 SVGIG (reference sequence). The CDR3 loop is CAWSMGQGGQNEQYF. The DNA for the CDR3 is TGTGCCTGGAGTATGGGACAGGGAGGTCAGAACGAGCAGTACTTC.

The V and J genes are TRBV5-4 and TRBJ1-4; no reliable D call. Trimming took off 0 bases at V and 2 bases at J, with 5 bases between the two ends. Looked up from germline, CDR1 is SGHNT and CDR2 is YYREEE (reference sequence). The CDR3 totals 14 residues. The CDR3 bases are TGTGCCAGCAGCTTGGGGTCGACTAATGAAAAACTGTTTTTT. Its translation is CASSLGSTNEKLFF.

The chain employs TRBV30 and TRBJ1-5; D is perhaps TRBD1 (5 bases). Trimming shortened V by 5 bases and J by 3 bases, and 14 bases separated the two germline ends. The CDR3 contains 14 residues. Germline assignment: CDR1 GTSNPN and CDR2 SVGIG (reference sequence). The CDR3 sequence is CAWGTHMANQPQHF. The CDR3 DNA reads TGTGCCTGGGGGACCCACATGGCCAATCAGCCCCAGCATTTT.